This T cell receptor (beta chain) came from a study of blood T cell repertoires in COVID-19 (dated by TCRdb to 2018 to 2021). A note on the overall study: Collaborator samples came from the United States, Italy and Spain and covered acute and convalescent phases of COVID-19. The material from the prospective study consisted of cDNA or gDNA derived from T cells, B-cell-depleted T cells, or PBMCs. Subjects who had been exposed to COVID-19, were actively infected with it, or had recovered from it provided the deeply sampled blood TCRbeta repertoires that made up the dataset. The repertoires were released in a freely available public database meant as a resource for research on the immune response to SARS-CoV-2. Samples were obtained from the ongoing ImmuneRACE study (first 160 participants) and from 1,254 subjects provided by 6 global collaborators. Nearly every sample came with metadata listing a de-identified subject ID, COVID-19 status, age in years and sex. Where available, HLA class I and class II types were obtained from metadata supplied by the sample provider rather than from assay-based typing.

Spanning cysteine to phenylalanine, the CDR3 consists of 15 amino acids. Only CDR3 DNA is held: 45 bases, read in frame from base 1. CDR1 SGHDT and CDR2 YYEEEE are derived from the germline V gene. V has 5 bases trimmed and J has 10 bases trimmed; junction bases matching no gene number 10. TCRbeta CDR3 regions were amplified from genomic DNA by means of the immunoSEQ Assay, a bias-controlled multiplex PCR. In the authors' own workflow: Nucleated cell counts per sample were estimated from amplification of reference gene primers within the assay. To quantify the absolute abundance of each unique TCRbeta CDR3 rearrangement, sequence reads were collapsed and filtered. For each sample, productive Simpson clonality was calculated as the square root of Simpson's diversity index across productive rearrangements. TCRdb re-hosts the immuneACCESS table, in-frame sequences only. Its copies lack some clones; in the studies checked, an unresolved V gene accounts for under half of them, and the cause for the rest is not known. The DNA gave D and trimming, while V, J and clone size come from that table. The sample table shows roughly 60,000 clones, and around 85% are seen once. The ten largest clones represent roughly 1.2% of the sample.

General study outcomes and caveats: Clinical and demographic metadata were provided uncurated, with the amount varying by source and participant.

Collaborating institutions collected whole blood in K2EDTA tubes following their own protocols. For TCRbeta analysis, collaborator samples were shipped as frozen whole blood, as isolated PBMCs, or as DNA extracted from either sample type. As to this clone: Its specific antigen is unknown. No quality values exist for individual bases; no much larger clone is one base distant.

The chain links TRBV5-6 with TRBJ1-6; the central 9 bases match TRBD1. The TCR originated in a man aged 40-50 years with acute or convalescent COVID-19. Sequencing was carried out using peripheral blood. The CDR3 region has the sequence CASSQTQGANSPLHF. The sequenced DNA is TGTGCCAGCAGTCAAACACAGGGGGCTAACTCACCCCTCCACTTT.